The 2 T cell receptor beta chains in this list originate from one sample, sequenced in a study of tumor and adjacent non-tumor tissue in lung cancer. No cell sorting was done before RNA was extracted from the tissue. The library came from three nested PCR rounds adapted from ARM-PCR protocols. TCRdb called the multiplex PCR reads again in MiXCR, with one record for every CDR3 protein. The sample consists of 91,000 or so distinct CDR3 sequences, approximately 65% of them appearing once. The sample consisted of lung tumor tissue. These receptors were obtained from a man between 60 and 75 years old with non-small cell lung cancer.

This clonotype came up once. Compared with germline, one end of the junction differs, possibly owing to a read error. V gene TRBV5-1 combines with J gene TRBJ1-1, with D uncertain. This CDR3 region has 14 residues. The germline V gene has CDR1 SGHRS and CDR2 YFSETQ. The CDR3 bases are TGCGCCGGCAGCTTAGGCGCAGCGAAGACTGAAGCTTTCTTT. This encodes CAGSLGAAKTEAFF.

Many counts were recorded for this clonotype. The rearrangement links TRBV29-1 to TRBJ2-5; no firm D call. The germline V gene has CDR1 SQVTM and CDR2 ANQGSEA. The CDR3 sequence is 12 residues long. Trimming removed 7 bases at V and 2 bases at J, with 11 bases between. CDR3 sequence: CSARAPQETQYF. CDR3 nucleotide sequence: TGCAGCGCCCGCGCCCCTCAAGAGACCCAGTACTTC.